One and the same sample provided the 20 T cell receptor beta chains below, sequenced in a study of cytomegalovirus exposure and HLA in healthy donors. PCR amplification relied on 60 Vbeta primers (plus 13 Jbeta primers). TCRdb's table, derived via immunoSEQ multiplex PCR, lists solely in-frame clones and lacks some. The table lists 140,000 or so clones, around three fifths of them singletons, with 1.8% in the top ten. The sample consisted of PBMCs. These receptors all stem from a male donor in good health and CMV-seronegative.

The chain employs TRBV10-2 and TRBJ2-5; 7 bases match TRBD1. This CDR3 is 14 amino acids long. Losses at the gene ends were 10 bases for V and 1 base for J; bases not matched to a gene: 9. Germline V gene data show CDR1 as WSHSY and CDR2 as SAAADI. As DNA, the CDR3 is TGCGCCACCTCTCCGGCAGGGGGCCAAGAGACCCAGTACTTC. This gives the protein CATSPAGGQETQYF.

J is TRBJ1-5 and V is TRBV4-1; TRBD1 aligns across 7 bases. The CDR3 loop spans 15 amino acids. The germline V gene has CDR1 MGHRA and CDR2 YSYEKL. J lost 0 bases, V lost 1 base, and 0 bases had no gene match. CDR3: CASSQGQGSNQPQHF. The CDR3 coding sequence is TGCGCCAGCAGCCAAGGACAGGGTAGCAATCAGCCCCAGCATTTT.

The V gene is TRBV29-1, the J gene TRBJ2-5; D may be TRBD2 (5 bases). Per the germline V gene, CDR1 is SQVTM and CDR2 is ANQGSEA. The CDR3 loop spans 12 amino acids. With 7 bases removed from V and 5 bases from J, the gap between germline ends came to 14 bases. The CDR3 DNA follows: TGCAGCGGCGGGTTCGGAAGGGAGACCCAGTACTTC. Its protein is CSGGFGRETQYF.

The genes are TRBV7-8 and TRBJ1-2; 9 positions agree with TRBD1. This CDR3 region has 13 residues. V shed 4 bases and J 6 bases; nucleotides not matched to a gene: 3. CDR1 is SGHVS, CDR2 FQNEAQ, per germline. The CDR3 region is CASSSQGAHGYTF. Here the CDR3 DNA reads TGTGCCAGCAGCTCACAGGGGGCACATGGCTACACCTTC.

J is TRBJ2-7 and V is TRBV28, with D hard to call. CDR3 size: 13 residues. V was pared by 3 bases and J by 0 bases, with 6 bases between. The germline V gene has CDR1 MDHEN and CDR2 SYDVKM. CDR3 sequence: CASSFGNSYEQYF. In nucleotides, the CDR3 is TGTGCCAGCAGTTTTGGCAACTCCTACGAGCAGTACTTC.

The chain combines TRBV29-1 with TRBJ2-3; tentative D call: TRBD2 (6 bases). The CDR3 has 14 amino acids. The germline V gene has CDR1 SQVTM and CDR2 ANQGSEA. V lost 7 bases to trimming and J lost 5 bases, with 19 bases between them. For the CDR3, the DNA is TGCAGCGCCAAAAGTGGGTTCGGGGGAGATACGCAGTATTTT. The encoded protein is CSAKSGFGGDTQYF.

This clone was detected once. The chain employs TRBV7-9 and TRBJ2-2; D is uncertain. The CDR3 totals 14 residues. V gave up 1 base and J gave up 2 bases, with 5 bases separating them. CDR1 and CDR2 from the germline V gene are SEHNR and FQNEAQ (reference sequence). Here the CDR3 reads CASSLGANTGELFF. The DNA of the CDR3 is TGTGCCAGCAGCTTAGGGGCCAACACCGGGGAGCTGTTTTTT.

The genes are TRBV7-2 and TRBJ1-6, with a tentative D call TRBD1 (5 bases). The length of the CDR3 is 12 residues. V was cut by 5 bases and J by 9 bases, with 8 bases left in between. Germline V CDR1 and CDR2: SGHTA, FQGNSA. The CDR3 region has the DNA TGTGCCAGCAGCCGGGGGGGTTCACCCCTCCACTTT. Translated, it gives CASSRGGSPLHF.

V usage is TRBV7-2 and J usage is TRBJ1-2; TRBD1 might be the D (5 bases). CDR1 is SGHTA and CDR2 is FQGNSA in the germline V gene. This CDR3 contains 16 residues. V was trimmed by 1 base and J by 2 bases, leaving 14 bases between them. Here the CDR3 reads CASSLGAGQLNYGYTF. The CDR3, as DNA: TGTGCCAGCAGCTTAGGGGCAGGGCAACTGAACTATGGCTACACCTTC. The full variable domain, with the rest looked up from reference TRBV7-2 and TRBJ1-2, is GAGVSQSPSNKVTEKGKDVELRCDPISGHTALYWYRQSLGQGLEFLIYFQGNSAPDKSGLPSDRFSAERTGGSVSTLTIQRTQQEDSAVYLCASSLGAGQLNYGYTFGSGTRLTVV.

The chain recombines TRBV6-6 with TRBJ1-4; 7 bases match TRBD1. The CDR3 sequence is 14 residues long. V was pared by 5 bases and J by 7 bases, with 7 bases of the junction left unmatched. Germline lookup yields CDR1 MNHNY and CDR2 SVGAGI (reference sequence). The CDR3 protein is CASSKGAGGEKLFF. The DNA of the CDR3 is TGTGCCAGCAGTAAGGGGGCTGGCGGTGAAAAACTGTTTTTT.

The CDR3 loop is CASSQDEGGASTANYGYTF. The CDR3 nucleotides are TGCGCCAGCAGCCAAGATGAGGGGGGGGCCTCAACGGCTAACTATGGCTACACCTTC. The chain recombines TRBV4-1 with TRBJ1-2; D might be TRBD1 (6 bases). The germline V gene encodes CDR1 MGHRA and CDR2 YSYEKL. V was shortened by 0 bases and J by 0 bases, with 20 bases between the two germline ends. The CDR3 is 19 amino acids.

This chain links TRBV9 with TRBJ1-5; possible D gene TRBD1, 6 bases. Germline V gene lookup returns CDR1 SGDLS and CDR2 YYNGEE. V was clipped by 3 bases and J by 9 bases, with 19 bases between them. This CDR3 spans 15 amino acids. The CDR3 DNA sequence: TGTGCCAGCAGCGCGGGGACACTGGGGGATGGGCCCCAGCATTTT. Residues: CASSAGTLGDGPQHF. The full variable domain, rest sourced from reference TRBV9 and TRBJ1-5, is DSGVTQTPKHLITATGQRVTLRCSPRSGDLSVYWYQQSLDQGLQFLIQYYNGEERAKGNILERFSAQQFPDLHSELNLSSLELGDSALYFCASSAGTLGDGPQHFGDGTRLSIL.

The chain employs TRBV11-2 and TRBJ1-2; D gene ambiguous. Germline CDR1 SGHAT, CDR2 FQNNGV. There are 15 residues in the CDR3. V was shortened by 5 bases and J by 4 bases, with 17 bases between the two germline ends. DNA of the CDR3: TGTGCCAGCAGCCGAGATCCGACACAATTCTATGGCTACACCTTC. Amino acid sequence: CASSRDPTQFYGYTF.

This sequence joins TRBV6-1 and TRBJ1-5, with TRBD1 identical over 7 bases. Germline V gene lookup returns CDR1 MNHNS and CDR2 SASEGT. The CDR3 loop spans 15 amino acids. Trimming took 4 bases from V and 1 from J; bases not matched to a gene: 4. The CDR3 DNA sequence: TGTGCCAGCAGTGGGGGGACAGACAGCAATCAGCCCCAGCATTTT. Translated: CASSGGTDSNQPQHF.

The V call is TRBV23-1, the J call TRBJ2-7, with TRBD2 matching 7 bases. TRBV23-1 is filed as an ORF, its function uncertain. The J segment lost 2 bases and the V segment lost 8 bases, leaving 9 bases of the junction unmatched. This CDR3 spans 14 amino acids. This CDR3 is CASGSGGRTYEQYF. In DNA, the CDR3 is TGCGCCAGCGGATCGGGGGGTCGAACCTACGAGCAGTACTTC.

The rearrangement uses TRBV10-2 and TRBJ2-3; a possible D gene is TRBD2 (6 bases). The V end was cut by 6 bases, the J end by 0 bases, with 10 bases between. Germline assignment: CDR1 WSHSY and CDR2 SAAADI. The CDR3 is made up of 14 amino acids. CDR3 protein: CASRVAGSTDTQYF. The CDR3 DNA follows: TGCGCCAGCAGAGTCGCGGGAAGCACAGATACGCAGTATTTT.

The V gene is TRBV18, the J gene TRBJ2-7; the match to TRBD1 covers 10 bases. CDR1 KGHSH and CDR2 LQKENI come from the germline V gene. J lost 5 bases, V lost 3 bases, and 7 bases had no gene match. The CDR3 covers 15 residues. The CDR3 DNA is TGTGCCAGCTCACCCGCCGGGACAGGGGAGCACGAGCAGTACTTC. Protein sequence: CASSPAGTGEHEQYF.

V usage is TRBV9 and J usage is TRBJ1-5; D is unclear. The CDR3 covers 13 residues. V gave up 0 bases and J gave up 6 bases, with 7 bases separating them. CDR1 and CDR2 (germline): SGDLS, YYNGEE. CDR3 nucleotides: TGTGCCAGCAGCGTAGACGGTAGTCAGCCCCAGCATTTT. Translating it yields CASSVDGSQPQHF.

The DNA of the CDR3 is TGTGCCAGCAGCTTACAGGGTGGGAACATTCAGTACTTC. Translated, it gives CASSLQGGNIQYF. The chain recombines TRBV7-3 with TRBJ2-4; maybe TRBD1 (5 bases). V dropped 2 bases and J dropped 7 bases, with 9 bases sitting between them. The CDR3 length is 13 residues. Germline-derived CDR1 and CDR2 are SGHTA and FQGTGA.

A single count supports this clone. The chain links TRBV6-1 to TRBJ1-6; 7 nucleotides agree with TRBD1. Germline V gene lookup returns CDR1 MNHNS and CDR2 SASEGT. This CDR3 contains 15 residues. V gave up 4 bases and J gave up 9 bases; unmatched junction bases: 9. The CDR3 region has the DNA TGTGCCAGCAGTGGACAGGGAGCGGCGATTTCACCCCTCCACTTT. It specifies CASSGQGAAISPLHF.